Presented here are 31 T cell receptor beta chains from one specimen sequenced in a study of shared clonotypes between healthy human individuals. Using immunoSEQ multiplex PCR, the repertoire was profiled, and TCRdb retains in-frame clones only, with some absent. The repertoire includes about 710,000 clones, 55% to 80% of them detected once, and less than 2% sits in the top ten. Sample: memory CD4+ T cells sorted from blood. Subset indicated: CD45RA-negative fraction. These receptors were obtained from a woman younger than 45 in good health.

This rearrangement joins TRBV19 to TRBJ1-2; TRBD1 is a possible D gene (6 bases). The CDR3 has 15 amino acids. Germline V lookup: CDR1 LNHDA, CDR2 SQIVND (reference sequence). V was trimmed by 3 bases and J by 2 bases, leaving 13 bases between them. The CDR3, as DNA: TGTGCCAGTAGTATCCCGCCCGGGGGCAACTATGGCTACACCTTC. It translates to CASSIPPGGNYGYTF.

This rearrangement joins TRBV7-2 to TRBJ2-5, with TRBD2 as a possible D gene (6 bases). The CDR3 spans 15 residues. The V gene's germline CDR1 is SGHTA and CDR2 FQGNSA. V was shortened by 5 bases and J by 10 bases, with 23 bases between the two germline ends. CDR3 region: CASSPGGGTSVNQYF. The CDR3 DNA sequence: TGTGCCAGCAGCCCCGGCGGCGGGACCTCAGTCAACCAGTACTTC.

This chain connects TRBV28 to TRBJ2-7; D gene unclear. Per germline, CDR1 MDHEN and CDR2 SYDVKM. V was clipped by 5 bases and J by 4 bases, with 15 bases between them. The CDR3 has 14 residues. Here the CDR3 reads CASSPLDNWYEQYF. Written as DNA, the CDR3 is TGTGCCAGCAGTCCACTGGATAACTGGTACGAGCAGTACTTC. The variable domain in full, with the rest retrieved from reference TRBV28 and TRBJ2-7, is DVKVTQSSRYLVKRTGEKVFLECVQDMDHENMFWYRQDPGLGLRLIYFSYDVKMKEKGDIPEGYSVSREKKERFSLILESASTNQTSMYLCASSPLDNWYEQYFGPGTRLTVT.

V gene TRBV7-9 combines with J gene TRBJ2-1; 8 bases are shared with TRBD1. Germline trimming cut 2 bases from V and 8 bases from J; bases unmatched to any gene: 8. This CDR3 is built from 15 residues. The germline CDR1 and CDR2 sequences are SEHNR and FQNEAQ (reference sequence). DNA for the CDR3: TGTGCCAGCAGCTTAACAGGGGGTGTGGTAGATGAGCAGTTCTTC. It encodes CASSLTGGVVDEQFF.

The CDR3 DNA is TGTGCCTGGAGTGGGGCCGGTATTAGGCGCAATGAGCAGTTCTTC. This translates into CAWSGAGIRRNEQFF. The genes are TRBV30 and TRBJ2-1, with no clear D. The CDR3 is made up of 15 amino acids. Germline V gene data show CDR1 as GTSNPN and CDR2 as SVGIG (reference sequence). The V and J ends lost 1 base and 6 bases respectively, with 16 bases between them.

The chain recombines TRBV14 with TRBJ2-7; D ambiguous. The CDR3 loop spans 13 amino acids. Germline loops: CDR1 SGHDN, CDR2 FVKESK. The germline V and J ends were trimmed by 0 bases and 4 bases, with 7 bases remaining between them. CDR3 amino acids: CASSQDSWYEQYF. The CDR3 bases are TGTGCCAGCAGCCAAGACTCGTGGTACGAGCAGTACTTC.

The genes are TRBV28 and TRBJ2-7; 7 nucleotides line up with TRBD2. Looked up from germline, CDR1 is MDHEN and CDR2 is SYDVKM. The CDR3 is made up of 13 amino acids. V dropped 6 bases and J dropped 4; count of bases not matched to a gene: 6. CDR3 loop: CASRRLAGYEQYF. CDR3 nucleotide sequence: TGTGCCAGCAGACGACTAGCCGGTTACGAGCAGTACTTC.

The DNA of the CDR3 is TGTGCCAGCACCATAAGGACAGCGGGAAACACCATATATTTT. Protein: CASTIRTAGNTIYF. This rearrangement joins TRBV6-1 to TRBJ1-3, with a tentative D call TRBD1 (6 bases). Trimming left V 7 bases short and J 4 bases short, with 14 bases between. Germline values: CDR1 MNHNS, CDR2 SASEGT. There are 14 residues in the CDR3.

The chain is built from TRBV6-5 and TRBJ1-2; D is possibly TRBD1 (6 bases). The CDR3 sequence is 15 residues long. The germline V gene has CDR1 MNHEY and CDR2 SVGAGI. Trimming shortened V by 6 bases and J by 6 bases, and 20 bases separated the two germline ends. The CDR3, as DNA: TGTGCCAGCAGCCAACAGGGAAGTAGCTTCCATGGCTACACCTTC. Translation: CASSQQGSSFHGYTF.

V usage is TRBV6-5 and J usage is TRBJ2-7; 8 bases match TRBD1. The CDR3 extends over 12 amino acids. Germline loops: CDR1 MNHEY, CDR2 SVGAGI. V lost 6 bases to trimming and J lost 4 bases; unmatched junction nucleotides: 2. CDR3 nucleotide sequence: TGTGCCAGCAGCCGGGACAGGTACGAGCAGTACTTC. Translated, it gives CASSRDRYEQYF.

This clone was observed a handful of times. The J gene is TRBJ2-1, the V gene TRBV2; D is undetermined. The V and J ends lost 2 bases and 5 bases respectively, with 13 bases between them. The CDR3 sequence is 15 residues long. CDR1 is SNHLY, CDR2 FYNNEI, per germline. This CDR3 is CASSELPTGDNEQFF. The DNA for the CDR3 is TGTGCCAGCAGTGAATTGCCAACTGGGGACAATGAGCAGTTCTTC.

The J gene is TRBJ2-5, the V gene TRBV18, with D maybe TRBD1 (6 bases). The CDR3 has 15 amino acids. The V and J ends lost 3 bases and 0 bases respectively, with 11 bases between them. The germline V gene encodes CDR1 KGHSH and CDR2 LQKENI. CDR3 in DNA: TGTGCCAGCTCACCCCCAGGGGCCTACCAAGAGACCCAGTACTTC. Its protein is CASSPPGAYQETQYF.

This rearrangement joins TRBV7-7 to TRBJ2-3; a possible D gene is TRBD1 (6 bases). This CDR3 is 14 amino acids long. CDR1 and CDR2 from the germline V gene are SSHAT and FNYEAQ (reference sequence). V was clipped by 1 base and J by 5 bases, with 10 bases between them. The CDR3 loop reads CASSLGSQGDTQYF. DNA of the CDR3: TGTGCCAGCAGCTTAGGATCACAGGGAGATACGCAGTATTTT.

This clone was seen more than once but under ten times. The V call is TRBV5-5, the J call TRBJ2-7; maybe TRBD1 (6 bases). Between the trimmed V and J ends, which lost 4 bases and 2 bases, there was a span of 16 bases. The CDR3 loop spans 15 amino acids. Per the germline V gene, CDR1 is SGHKS and CDR2 is YYEKEE (reference sequence). The CDR3 sequence is CASSIARTAPYEQYF. For the CDR3, the DNA is TGTGCCAGCAGCATTGCTAGGACAGCCCCCTACGAGCAGTACTTC.

The V gene is TRBV6-7, the J gene TRBJ1-4; D call uncertain. TRBV6-7 is sorted into the ORF group, with uncertain function. The CDR3 consists of 14 residues. The V and J ends lost 4 bases and 3 bases respectively, with 9 bases between them. The CDR3 loop is CASSLFRANEKLFF. Written as DNA, the CDR3 is TGTGCCAGCAGTTTGTTTCGGGCTAATGAAAAACTGTTTTTT.

J is TRBJ2-1 and V is TRBV11-3, with 7 bases that match TRBD2. The trim removed 4 bases at V and 4 bases at J, leaving 7 bases unmatched. The CDR3 is made up of 15 amino acids. From germline, CDR1 is SGHNT and CDR2 YENEEA. CDR3 bases: TGTGCCAGCAGCTCCCGCAGCGGGACGTACAATGAGCAGTTCTTC. Translated, it gives CASSSRSGTYNEQFF. The full variable domain, rest sourced from reference TRBV11-3 and TRBJ2-1, is EAGVVQSPRYKIIEKKQPVAFWCNPISGHNTLYWYLQNLGQGPELLIRYENEEAVDDSQLPKDRFSAERLKGVDSTLKIQPAELGDSAVYLCASSSRSGTYNEQFFGPGTRLTVL.

V is TRBV10-3 and J is TRBJ2-1; D is perhaps TRBD1 (5 bases). The CDR3 has 14 residues. Germline CDR1 is ENHRY and CDR2 is SYGVKD. The ends were cut back, 6 bases at V and 6 bases at J, with 15 bases in the middle. CDR3 protein: CAIRTQARLNEQFF. CDR3 coding DNA: TGTGCCATCAGGACACAGGCTAGGCTCAATGAGCAGTTCTTC.

Details on this clone: Distinct nucleotide sequences in the sample also encode this CDR3. The chain links TRBV7-9 to TRBJ2-7; D possibly corresponds to TRBD2 (6 bases). V was pared by 5 bases and J by 6 bases, with 23 bases between. The CDR3 has 16 amino acids. Germline V gene data show CDR1 as SEHNR and CDR2 as FQNEAQ (reference sequence). CDR3 nucleotides: TGTGCCAGCAGCCAAGGATCGTCCGCGCCCGGGGGCGAGCAGTACTTC. It encodes CASSQGSSAPGGEQYF.

This chain connects TRBV28 to TRBJ1-5; TRBD1 matches at 8 bases. V lost 6 bases to trimming and J lost 7 bases; unmatched junction nucleotides: 8. In germline, CDR1 is MDHEN, CDR2 SYDVKM. The CDR3 runs to 14 residues. The DNA of the CDR3 is TGTGCCAGCAGCCCCGGACAGGGAGGCCAGCCCCAGCATTTT. This codes for CASSPGQGGQPQHF.

The chain has TRBV30 and TRBJ1-3; maybe TRBD1 (5 bases). The CDR3 runs to 13 residues. Germline V lookup: CDR1 GTSNPN, CDR2 SVGIG (reference sequence). The V end was cut by 1 base, the J end by 7 bases, with 11 bases between. The CDR3 sequence: CAWSGGVGNTIYF. The CDR3 coding sequence is TGTGCCTGGAGTGGGGGGGTCGGGAACACCATATATTTT.

V usage is TRBV7-2 and J usage is TRBJ2-2; TRBD1 is a possible D gene (7 bases). The germline gives CDR1 SGHTA, CDR2 FQGNSA. V shed 3 bases and J shed 4 bases, with 12 bases lying between them. The CDR3 extends over 15 amino acids. The CDR3 spells CASSFGGTATGELFF. In DNA, the CDR3 is TGTGCCAGCAGCTTTGGCGGGACAGCCACCGGGGAGCTGTTTTTT.

V is TRBV5-1 and J is TRBJ1-2; the match to TRBD1 covers 8 bases. The V segment lost 4 bases and the J segment 5 bases; nucleotides outside the gene matches: 7. Germline V lookup: CDR1 SGHRS, CDR2 YFSETQ. The CDR3 extends over 14 amino acids. As DNA, the CDR3 is TGCGCCAGCAGCATCGGACAGGGTGATTATGGCTACACCTTC. As protein: CASSIGQGDYGYTF.

This clone showed up just once. The V gene is TRBV5-8, the J gene TRBJ2-1; D possibly corresponds to TRBD2 (5 bases). CDR1 and CDR2 from the germline V gene are SGHTS and YDEGEE. The ends were cut back, 1 base at V and 7 bases at J, with 15 bases in the middle. The CDR3 is made up of 15 amino acids. In nucleotides, the CDR3 is TGTGCCAGCAGCTTGTTGCCGGTAGCGCGGAATGAGCAGTTCTTC. The encoded protein is CASSLLPVARNEQFF.

Details on this clone: The sample holds other DNA sequences that translate to the same CDR3. The chain has TRBV15 and TRBJ2-7; TRBD2 matches 14 bases. The germline CDR1 and CDR2 sequences are LNHNV and YYDKDF (reference sequence). CDR3 size: 16 residues. V dropped 1 base and J dropped 3; count of bases not matched to a gene: 2. The chain's CDR3 is CATSRGGTSGSYEQYF. In nucleotides, the CDR3 is TGTGCCACCAGCAGAGGGGGGACTAGCGGGAGCTACGAGCAGTACTTC. Together with reference TRBV15 and TRBJ2-7, the CDR3 gives the full variable domain: DAMVIQNPRYQVTQFGKPVTLSCSQTLNHNVMYWYQQKSSQAPKLLFHYYDKDFNNEADTPDNFQSRRPNTSFCFLDIRSPGLGDTAMYLCATSRGGTSGSYEQYFGPGTRLTVT.

Note on this clone: The same CDR3 can be traced to other DNA sequences in this sample. The rearrangement uses TRBV6-5 and TRBJ1-5; D might be TRBD1 (5 bases). From germline, CDR1 is MNHEY and CDR2 SVGAGI. The CDR3 spans 14 residues. V was trimmed by 0 bases and J by 2 bases, leaving 5 bases between them. This CDR3 reads CASSYSQGNQPQHF. CDR3 bases: TGTGCCAGCAGTTACTCACAGGGCAATCAGCCCCAGCATTTT.

The DNA of the CDR3 is TGTGCCAGCAGCTTAGGAGGTTTGAATACGCAGTATTTT. Residues: CASSLGGLNTQYF. The genes are TRBV11-2 and TRBJ2-3; no reliable D call. Germline assignment: CDR1 SGHAT and CDR2 FQNNGV. Trimming pared 1 base from V and 7 bases from J, leaving 9 bases between. This CDR3 is 13 amino acids long. The whole variable domain, remainder taken from reference TRBV11-2 and TRBJ2-3, is EAGVAQSPRYKIIEKRQSVAFWCNPISGHATLYWYQQILGQGPKLLIQFQNNGVVDDSQLPKDRFSAERLKGVDSTLKIQPAKLEDSAVYLCASSLGGLNTQYFGPGTRLTVL.

The genes are TRBV10-3 and TRBJ2-3; D is perhaps TRBD2 (6 bases). From germline, CDR1 is ENHRY and CDR2 SYGVKD. The CDR3 runs to 14 residues. Trimming removed 6 bases from V and 1 base from J, with 11 bases in between. The CDR3 DNA is TGTGCCATCAGCAGCGGGCTGGGCACAGATACGCAGTATTTT. Its protein is CAISSGLGTDTQYF.

This sequence joins TRBV5-1 and TRBJ1-2, with 9 bases that match TRBD1. Germline CDR1 SGHRS, CDR2 YFSETQ. The trim removed 3 bases at V and 5 bases at J, leaving 5 bases unmatched. The CDR3 sequence is 14 residues long. This CDR3 is CASSSRDRAYGYTF. In DNA, the CDR3 is TGCGCCAGCAGCTCCCGGGACAGGGCTTATGGCTACACCTTC.

The rearrangement uses TRBV27 and TRBJ2-7; D is possibly TRBD2 (6 bases). Trimming shortened V by 7 bases and J by 4 bases, and 20 bases separated the two germline ends. The germline V gene encodes CDR1 MNHEY and CDR2 SMNVEV (reference sequence). This CDR3 is built from 15 residues. The CDR3 nucleotides read TGTGCCAGCACTAGCCTCCGGGAGCGCAATTACGAGCAGTACTTC. As protein: CASTSLRERNYEQYF.

CDR3 in amino acids: CASSSVTGVNEQFF. In DNA, the CDR3 is TGTGCCAGCAGTTCTGTGACAGGGGTCAATGAGCAGTTCTTC. The rearrangement joins TRBV28 to TRBJ2-1, with 8 bases identical to TRBD1. In germline, CDR1 is MDHEN, CDR2 SYDVKM. Unmatched junction bases numbered 5, after V lost 4 bases and J lost 6 bases. This CDR3 comprises 14 residues.

The chain is built from TRBV5-1 and TRBJ2-1; D remains unclear. Germline V gene data show CDR1 as SGHRS and CDR2 as YFSETQ. The CDR3 runs 13 residues. V was shortened by 1 base and J by 9 bases, with 11 bases between the two germline ends. CDR3 DNA sequence: TGCGCCAGCAGCTTGAACTTGGGTGCTGAGCAGTTCTTC. This sequence encodes CASSLNLGAEQFF.